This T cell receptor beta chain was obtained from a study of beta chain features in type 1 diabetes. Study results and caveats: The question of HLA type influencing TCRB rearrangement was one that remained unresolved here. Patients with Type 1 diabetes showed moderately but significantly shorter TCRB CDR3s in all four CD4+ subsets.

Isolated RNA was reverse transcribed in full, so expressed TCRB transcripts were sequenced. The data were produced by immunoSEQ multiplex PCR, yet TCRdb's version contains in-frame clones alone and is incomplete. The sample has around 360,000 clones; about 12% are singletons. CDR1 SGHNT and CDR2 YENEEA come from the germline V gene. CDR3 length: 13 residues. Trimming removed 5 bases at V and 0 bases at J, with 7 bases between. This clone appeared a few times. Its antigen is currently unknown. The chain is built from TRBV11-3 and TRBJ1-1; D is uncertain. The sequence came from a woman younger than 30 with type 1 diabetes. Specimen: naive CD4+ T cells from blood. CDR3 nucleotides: TGTGCCAGCAGCGCGGGTATGAACACTGAAGCTTTCTTT. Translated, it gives CASSAGMNTEAFF. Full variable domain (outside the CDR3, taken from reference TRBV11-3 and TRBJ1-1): EAGVVQSPRYKIIEKKQPVAFWCNPISGHNTLYWYLQNLGQGPELLIRYENEEAVDDSQLPKDRFSAERLKGVDSTLKIQPAELGDSAVYLCASSAGMNTEAFFGQGTRLTVV.